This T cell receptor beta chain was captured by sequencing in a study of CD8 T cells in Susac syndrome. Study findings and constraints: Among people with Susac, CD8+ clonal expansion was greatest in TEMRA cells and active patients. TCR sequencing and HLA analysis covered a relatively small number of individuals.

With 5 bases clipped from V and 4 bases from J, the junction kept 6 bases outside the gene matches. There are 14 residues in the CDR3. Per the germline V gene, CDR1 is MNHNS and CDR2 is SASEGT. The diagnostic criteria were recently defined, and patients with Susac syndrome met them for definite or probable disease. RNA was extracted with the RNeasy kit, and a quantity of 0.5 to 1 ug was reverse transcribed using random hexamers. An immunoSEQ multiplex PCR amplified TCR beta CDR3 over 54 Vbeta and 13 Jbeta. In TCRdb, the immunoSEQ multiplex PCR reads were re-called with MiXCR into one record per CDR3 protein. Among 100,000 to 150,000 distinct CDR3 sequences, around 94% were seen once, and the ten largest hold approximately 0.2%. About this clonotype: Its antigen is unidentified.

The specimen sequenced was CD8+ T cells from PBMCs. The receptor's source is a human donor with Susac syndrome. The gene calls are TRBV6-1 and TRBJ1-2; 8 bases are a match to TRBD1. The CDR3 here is CASSPRGQAYGYTF. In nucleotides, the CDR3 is TGTGCCAGCAGTCCCCGGGGACAGGCCTATGGCTACACCTTC.